This TCR beta chain appears in the sequencing data of a study of blood T cell repertoires in COVID-19. This clone was picked up a small number of times. CDR3 length: 13 residues. Germline V lookup: CDR1 LNHDA, CDR2 SQIVND (reference sequence). The germline V and J ends were trimmed by 10 bases and 7 bases, with 14 bases remaining between them. The assay was immunoSEQ multiplex PCR, and TCRdb's table has in-frame clones only and misses some. The sample contains around 130,000 clones, about four fifths of which appear only once. This clonotype was obtained from a woman in her fifties or sixties with acute or convalescent COVID-19. Sample: peripheral blood. The gene calls are TRBV19 and TRBJ1-6; D is unclear. The CDR3 reads CATRRTINSPLHF. CDR3 bases: TGTGCCACCCGCAGGACTATCAATTCACCCCTCCACTTT.